This T cell receptor (beta chain) was captured in a study of T cell responses to AZD1222 COVID-19 vaccine. V lost 0 bases and J lost 7, with 19 bases in between. Per the germline V gene, CDR1 is SGHDT and CDR2 is YYEEEE. This CDR3 has 16 residues. Notes on this clone: Its antigen remains unknown.

Study-level findings and limits: Spike-specific TCR breadth and depth rose after two AZD1222 doses. Donors, mostly white British, included more females; clonal diversity was possibly underestimated.

Profiled with immunoSEQ multiplex PCR; TCRdb holds only in-frame clones, not every one. The table lists 150,000 or so clones, 89% of them singletons. This sample comprised peripheral blood, obtained on day 0 of AZD1222 vaccination. The chain employs TRBV5-6 and TRBJ1-2; D gene uncertain. The origin of this receptor is an adult in good health. In nucleotides, the CDR3 is TGTGCCAGCAGCTTGGAAAGCCAGGCTCCTCATAGTGGCTACACCTTC. Its protein product is CASSLESQAPHSGYTF.